A single sample gave rise to the 20 T cell receptor beta chains below, sequenced in a study of CD8 T cells in Susac syndrome. RNA was extracted with the RNeasy kit, and a quantity of roughly 0.5 to 1 ug was reverse transcribed using random hexamers. Each CDR3 protein gets one entry after TCRdb re-called the immunoSEQ multiplex PCR reads with MiXCR. The table has about 240,000 distinct CDR3 sequences, approximately 95% seen once. Sequencing was carried out using CD4+ T cells from PBMCs. These TCRs come from a human donor with Susac syndrome.

The chain joins TRBV25-1 to TRBJ2-3; D gene uncertain. CDR3 length equals 13 residues. Germline lookup yields CDR1 MGHDK and CDR2 SYGVNS. V dropped 5 bases and J dropped 10 bases, with 16 bases sitting between them. The CDR3, as DNA: TGTGCCAGCAGTCGGCCCTCGAATCCCGCGCAGTATTTT. Protein product: CASSRPSNPAQYF.

The chain joins TRBV14 to TRBJ1-1; no clear D. Trimming stripped 6 bases from V and 6 bases from J, with 14 bases between. The CDR3 has 13 residues. Germline V gene data show CDR1 as SGHDN and CDR2 as FVKESK. The CDR3 loop reads CASSMSRQSEAFF. CDR3 DNA: TGTGCCAGCAGTATGAGTCGGCAATCTGAAGCTTTCTTT.

The gene calls are TRBV30 and TRBJ2-7, with a tentative D call TRBD2 (6 bases). The V and J ends lost 7 bases and 2 bases respectively, with 15 bases between them. Germline V gene data show CDR1 as GTSNPN and CDR2 as SVGIG (reference sequence). This CDR3 contains 13 residues. DNA of the CDR3: TGTGCCTCCAGCGGGCCCACCCCCTACGAGCAGTACTTC. It yields the protein CASSGPTPYEQYF. Filled out from reference TRBV30 and TRBJ2-7, the complete variable domain reads SQTIHQWPATLVQPVGSPLSLECTVEGTSNPNLYWYRQAAGRGLQLLFYSVGIGQISSEVPQNLSASRPQDRQFILSSKKLLLSDSGFYLCASSGPTPYEQYFGPGTRLTVT.

The chain uses TRBV20-1 and TRBJ2-6; possibly TRBD2 for D (5 bases). The V gene's germline CDR1 is DFQATT and CDR2 SNEGSKA (reference sequence). V lost 5 bases, J lost 3 bases, and 8 bases lay in between. The CDR3 is 13 residues long. The CDR3 DNA reads as TGCAGTGCTTTCCGGGGTGGGGCCAACGTCCTGACTTTC. Residues: CSAFRGGANVLTF.

V usage is TRBV29-1 and J usage is TRBJ2-7, with D tentatively TRBD1 (5 bases). Germline V lookup: CDR1 SQVTM, CDR2 ANQGSEA. The CDR3 is 14 residues long. V was cut by 4 bases and J by 0 bases, with 13 bases left in between. The CDR3 DNA sequence: TGCAGCGTTGTTTCCGGACATAACTCCTACGAGCAGTACTTC. Protein: CSVVSGHNSYEQYF.

The rearrangement links TRBV25-1 to TRBJ2-1; 8 positions match TRBD2. The J segment lost 2 bases and the V segment lost 5 bases, leaving 14 bases of the junction unmatched. Germline CDR1 reads MGHDK; CDR2 reads SYGVNS. This CDR3 comprises 18 residues. CDR3 DNA: TGTGCCAGCAGTTCCCATGGGGCTAGCGGGTTTACCTACAATGAGCAGTTCTTC. Its protein product is CASSSHGASGFTYNEQFF.

The chain has TRBV29-1 and TRBJ1-2; weak D call: TRBD1 (5 bases). With 8 bases removed from V and 4 bases from J, the gap between germline ends came to 14 bases. The CDR3 contains 12 residues. CDR1 and CDR2 (germline): SQVTM, ANQGSEA. CDR3 sequence: CSSRELGYGYTF. The CDR3 DNA sequence: TGCAGCTCCAGGGAACTCGGCTATGGCTACACCTTC.

This clonotype was detected once. The chain employs TRBV13 and TRBJ2-3; D might be TRBD2 (5 bases). The CDR3 spans 13 residues. Germline V gene data show CDR1 as PRHDT and CDR2 as FYEKMQ (reference sequence). The V end lost 0 bases, the J end lost 6 bases, and 7 bases lay between the germline ends. CDR3 DNA sequence: TGTGCCAGCAGCTTAGGTCGGAGGGATACGCAGTATTTT. This gives the protein CASSLGRRDTQYF.

This clonotype was seen just once. The chain recombines TRBV4-1 with TRBJ2-7; a possible D gene is TRBD1 (5 bases). The ends were cut back, 1 base at V and 0 bases at J, with 13 bases in the middle. The CDR3 loop spans 16 amino acids. Germline CDR1 is MGHRA and CDR2 is YSYEKL. The CDR3 protein is CASSQGTGLSSYEQYF. As DNA, the CDR3 is TGCGCCAGCAGCCAAGGAACAGGCTTGAGCTCCTACGAGCAGTACTTC.

The chain recombines TRBV28 with TRBJ1-2; weak D call: TRBD1 (5 bases). This CDR3 has 14 amino acids. Germline loops: CDR1 MDHEN, CDR2 SYDVKM. V lost 5 bases and J lost 5, with 15 bases in between. CDR3 residues: CASSRGLMEYGYTF. The CDR3 region has the DNA TGTGCCAGCAGTCGGGGCCTTATGGAGTATGGCTACACCTTC.

The rearrangement joins TRBV5-1 to TRBJ2-7, with 10 bases lining up with TRBD2. Germline-derived CDR1 and CDR2 are SGHRS and YFSETQ. This CDR3 is built from 16 residues. V was clipped by 4 bases and J by 0 bases; unmatched bases: 7. The CDR3 is CASSTRLAGPSYEQYF. The CDR3 coding sequence is TGCGCCAGCAGCACGCGACTAGCGGGTCCCTCCTACGAGCAGTACTTC.

The chain has TRBV29-1 and TRBJ2-5; tentatively, D is TRBD1 (5 bases). This CDR3 has 12 residues. Deletions cut 4 bases from V and 2 bases from J, with 8 bases between. CDR1 is SQVTM and CDR2 is ANQGSEA in the germline V gene. In nucleotides, the CDR3 is TGCAGCGTTGGCCAGGGACAAGAGACCCAGTACTTC. It yields the protein CSVGQGQETQYF.

The rearrangement uses TRBV20-1 and TRBJ2-2; maybe TRBD2 (5 bases). Deletions cut 3 bases from V and 3 bases from J, with 5 bases between. CDR1 is DFQATT and CDR2 is SNEGSKA in the germline V gene (reference sequence). The CDR3 has 12 residues. The CDR3 here is CSASGDTGELFF. CDR3 sequence (DNA): TGCAGTGCTAGCGGGGACACCGGGGAGCTGTTTTTT.

This chain links TRBV9 with TRBJ1-2; D gene uncertain. This CDR3 is 12 amino acids long. The V end was cut by 0 bases, the J end by 7 bases, with 7 bases between. Germline V lookup: CDR1 SGDLS, CDR2 YYNGEE. The CDR3 region is CASSVGLFGYTF. The CDR3 nucleotides read TGTGCCAGCAGCGTAGGACTCTTTGGCTACACCTTC.

The genes are TRBV29-1 and TRBJ1-3; weak D call: TRBD1 (6 bases). The V end was cut by 3 bases, the J end by 3 bases, with 9 bases between. Germline CDR1 and CDR2: SQVTM and ANQGSEA. This CDR3 is 13 amino acids long. CDR3 sequence: CSVDQGNGNTIYF. The CDR3 DNA is TGCAGCGTTGATCAGGGGAATGGAAACACCATATATTTT.

V and J are TRBV3-1 and TRBJ2-7, with a tentative D call TRBD2 (6 bases). The CDR3 loop spans 15 amino acids. Per germline, CDR1 LGHDT and CDR2 YNNKEL (reference sequence). Trimming cost V 1 base and J 0 bases, with 10 bases left between them. The CDR3, as DNA: TGTGCCAGCAGCCAAGGCGGGATGAGCTCCTACGAGCAGTACTTC. Encoded protein: CASSQGGMSSYEQYF.

A single count supports this clonotype. The chain carries TRBV4-1 and TRBJ2-2; D not resolved. The CDR3 is made up of 17 amino acids. Per the germline V gene, CDR1 is MGHRA and CDR2 is YSYEKL. V lost 4 bases and J 0 bases, leaving 15 bases between the germline ends. The CDR3: CASSPPSGSANTGELFF. CDR3 DNA: TGCGCCAGCAGCCCTCCCTCGGGCTCCGCGAACACCGGGGAGCTGTTTTTT.

This chain uses TRBV28 with TRBJ1-1; D ambiguous. Trimming stripped 10 bases from V and 0 bases from J, with 12 bases between. The CDR3 length is 13 residues. Germline V gene sequence: CDR1 MDHEN, CDR2 SYDVKM. The CDR3 DNA follows: TGTGCCACAACGGGATTCATGAACACTGAAGCTTTCTTT. It codes for CATTGFMNTEAFF.

V and J are TRBV27 and TRBJ1-2, with 7 bases lining up with TRBD1. V gave up 5 bases and J gave up 8 bases; unmatched junction bases: 11. The CDR3 is 14 residues long. Per germline, CDR1 MNHEY and CDR2 SMNVEV (reference sequence). The CDR3 is CASSPQGPERGYTF. DNA of the CDR3: TGTGCCAGCAGTCCACAGGGGCCAGAGAGGGGCTACACCTTC.

The chain employs TRBV29-1 and TRBJ2-2; D may be TRBD2 (6 bases). The CDR3 has 14 amino acids. Between the trimmed V and J ends, which lost 5 bases and 2 bases, there was a span of 12 bases. The germline gives CDR1 SQVTM, CDR2 ANQGSEA. CDR3 nucleotide sequence: TGCAGCGTTATTGGCGGGGTTAACACCGGGGAGCTGTTTTTT. It is translated as CSVIGGVNTGELFF.